This T cell receptor beta chain was obtained from a study of cytomegalovirus exposure and HLA in healthy donors. Study conclusions and caveats: Across donors, most TCRs were seen rarely, yet some public ones were widespread. Some V segments (TRBV6-2 and TRBV6-3 among them) were excluded as indistinguishable.

A note on this clone: Its antigen is unidentified.

Though probably carrying unrecorded immune exposures, donors were nominally healthy at sampling. Both 60 Vbeta primers and 13 Jbeta primers went into the PCR. Generated by immunoSEQ multiplex PCR, the TCRdb table keeps only in-frame clones and is missing some. The sample includes just over 200,000 clones, 70% of them seen just once. Germline V gene data show CDR1 as LNHNV and CDR2 as YYDKDF (reference sequence). Trimming took 1 base from V and 1 from J, leaving 7 bases between them. The CDR3 covers 14 residues. The source material was PBMCs. This rearrangement joins TRBV15 to TRBJ2-5; D is unclear. This sequence originates from a man between 35 and 55 years old in good health and CMV-seropositive. Written as DNA, the CDR3 is TGTGCCACCAGCAGAGGGGCCTTCCAAGAGACCCAGTACTTC. It is translated as CATSRGAFQETQYF.